Included here is one T cell receptor beta chain sequence, with context. Antigen unknown. The CDR3 end lies 3 residues beyond the end of the read and is filled in from the germline J gene. Each participant carried one incident cervical HPV16 infection only. V was pared by 7 bases and J by 4 bases, with 13 bases between. Germline V gene lookup returns CDR1 MNHEY and CDR2 SVGEGT. This CDR3 has 13 residues. Assay used: immunoSEQ multiplex PCR; TCRdb lists only in-frame clones, some missing. The sample data list some 25,000 clones. The data belong to a study of T cells in women clearing cervical HPV infection. Study-level results: Combining TCR richness with V gene abundances gave approximately 0.8 AUC. CIN3+ cases had significantly higher TCR richness than controls; evenness did not differ.

Sequenced input: blood buffy coat. This TCR came from a woman aged 18 to 75 with a cervical HPV16 infection that either progressed to CIN3+ or cleared (not recorded which). The chain employs TRBV6-2 or TRBV6-3 and TRBJ2-5; D not certain. CDR3 DNA, as far as it was read: TGTGCCAGCAAAAATGGTCCGGGAGAGACC. It is translated as CASKNGPGET. In full, the CDR3 is CASKNGPGETQYF.